Listed below are T cell receptor beta chains from one sample, sequenced in a study of T cell responses to AZD1222 COVID-19 vaccine. The protocol was immunoSEQ multiplex PCR, while the TCRdb copy is restricted to in-frame clones and leaves out a portion. The table has some 100,000 clones, about 89% seen once; the top ten hold over 15%. The specimen comprised peripheral blood, sampled on day 0 of AZD1222 vaccination. The receptors stem from an adult in good health. The CDR3 runs from the conserved cysteine through the conserved F or W. D genes are given only for firm matches. The size field is filled for only some rows; it gives once, few, many or a size class.

clone_size | j_call | v_call | d_call | cdr3_nt | cdr3_aa
. | TRBJ2-2 | TRBV4-1 | TRBD1 | TGCGCCAGCAGCCAAGGTCAGGGGGCTGGGGAGCTGTTTTTT | CASSQGQGAGELFF
. | TRBJ2-3 | TRBV7-9 | TRBD1 | TGTGCCAGCAGCTTAGGAGTTGGGACAGGGGATTCAGATACGCAGTATTTT | CASSLGVGTGDSDTQYF
. | TRBJ2-1 | TRBV6-6 | . | TGTGCCAGCAGTGGACGCTATAGGGGGGAGCAGTTCTTC | CASSGRYRGEQFF
. | TRBJ1-5 | TRBV19 | . | TGTGCCAGTAATGGGAGTCCTAATCAGCCCCAGCATTTT | CASNGSPNQPQHF
. | TRBJ1-2 | TRBV5-1 | TRBD1 | TGCGCCAGCGGCGAACCCGGGACAGCCTTCTATGGCTACACCTTC | CASGEPGTAFYGYTF
. | TRBJ2-7 | TRBV5-1 | TRBD2 | TGCGCCAGCAGCCTGACTAGCGGGCCGTCCTACGAGCAGTACTTC | CASSLTSGPSYEQYF
once | TRBJ2-3 | TRBV27 | . | TGTGCCAGTAAAACTCCTTTAATTCCCACTACGCAGTATTTT | CASKTPLIPTTQYF
. | TRBJ2-4 | TRBV5-1 | TRBD1 | TGCGCCAGCAGCCCGACAGGGGGAAACATTCAGTACTTC | CASSPTGGNIQYF
. | TRBJ2-5 | TRBV5-4 | TRBD2 | TGTGCCAGCAGCTTGGGACTAGCCGGAGAGACCCAGTACTTC | CASSLGLAGETQYF
. | TRBJ2-7 | TRBV7-2 | TRBD2 | TGTGCCAGCAGCTTAGACAGCGGGGGGCACTACGAGCAGTACTTC | CASSLDSGGHYEQYF
. | TRBJ1-3 | TRBV19 | . | TGTGCCAGTATTCCACGGGGGCAGGCGAGCTCTGGAAACACCATATATTTT | CASIPRGQASSGNTIYF
. | TRBJ2-7 | TRBV5-1 | TRBD2 | TGCGCCAGCAGCGCCTCCGGGACTAGGGCCTACGAGCAGTACTTC | CASSASGTRAYEQYF
once | TRBJ1-1 | TRBV19 | . | TGTGCCAGTACCAGACAGGTCGGGATCACTGAAGCTTTCTTT | CASTRQVGITEAFF
. | TRBJ2-1 | TRBV3-1/TRBV3-2 | . | TGTGCCAGCAGCCAAGGGAGACCGGGCAATGAGCAGTTCTTC | CASSQGRPGNEQFF
. | TRBJ2-2 | TRBV10-2 | TRBD1 | TGCGCCAGCAGTGAGTCGACAGGGGTCACCGGGGAGCTGTTTTTT | CASSESTGVTGELFF
. | TRBJ1-5 | TRBV6-5 | . | TGTGCCAGCAGTTACTCGACCCCCCGAGGCAATCAGCCCCAGCATTTT | CASSYSTPRGNQPQHF
. | TRBJ1-6 | TRBV6-2/TRBV6-3 | . | TGTGCCAGCAGTTACAACAAGGGGTCACCCCTCCACTTT | CASSYNKGSPLHF
. | TRBJ1-1 | TRBV29-1 | . | TGCAGCGTTGAAGGAGGGGGTCTCGCTGAAGCTTTCTTT | CSVEGGGLAEAFF
. | TRBJ2-3 | TRBV3-1/TRBV3-2 | . | TGTGCCAGCAGCCAAGTGACGGGGCTTAGACGCACAGATACGCAGTATTTT | CASSQVTGLRRTDTQYF
. | TRBJ2-3 | TRBV9 | TRBD2 | TGTGCCAGCAGTTATAGCGGGGGGCTGGGAGATACGCAGTATTTT | CASSYSGGLGDTQYF
. | TRBJ2-1 | TRBV4-1 | TRBD1 | TGCGCCAGCAGCCAAGGGACAGGGCCATTGGGCAATGAGCAGTTCTTC | CASSQGTGPLGNEQFF
. | TRBJ1-6 | TRBV28 | . | TGTGCCAGCAGTCCTACAGGCAATTATTCACCCCTCCACTTT | CASSPTGNYSPLHF
. | TRBJ2-5 | TRBV5-1 | TRBD2 | TGCGCCAGCAGCCGTAGCGGGAGGGCTCAAGAGACCCAGTACTTC | CASSRSGRAQETQYF
. | TRBJ2-2 | TRBV5-1 | . | TGCGCCAGCAGCTTGAGAGGTTTACCGAACACCGGGGAGCTGTTTTTT | CASSLRGLPNTGELFF
. | TRBJ1-1 | TRBV12-3/TRBV12-4 | . | TGTGCCAGCAGTCCCTGGCGGAACACTGAAGCTTTCTTT | CASSPWRNTEAFF
. | TRBJ1-4 | TRBV19 | . | TGTGCCAGTAGCCGAGGGGAGAGGCATGGCGAAAAACTGTTTTTT | CASSRGERHGEKLFF
. | TRBJ2-2 | TRBV4-1 | TRBD2 | TGCGCCAGCAGCCAGTATACTAGCGGGAGATCCACCGGGGAGCTGTTTTTT | CASSQYTSGRSTGELFF
many | TRBJ2-3 | TRBV19 | TRBD1 | TGTGCCAGTAGTAAGGGACAGGGGTTCACAGATACGCAGTATTTT | CASSKGQGFTDTQYF
few | TRBJ1-1 | TRBV12-5 | . | TGTGCTAGTGGTGACCCCGAGGGCACTGAAGCTTTCTTT | CASGDPEGTEAFF
. | TRBJ1-1 | TRBV5-1 | TRBD1 | TGCGCCAGCAGCGGCACCGGGACAGCTAACACTGAAGCTTTCTTT | CASSGTGTANTEAFF
. | TRBJ1-2 | TRBV27 | . | TGTGCCAGCAGTTCTGGGACCGGGTACTATGGCTACACCTTC | CASSSGTGYYGYTF
. | TRBJ1-1 | TRBV9 | TRBD1 | TGTGCCAGCAGCGTAGCAGGGGGTAACACTGAAGCTTTCTTT | CASSVAGGNTEAFF
. | TRBJ1-1 | TRBV18 | . | TGTGCCAGCTCACCACAGGGGGTTTTTGGTTCGAACACTGAAGCTTTCTTT | CASSPQGVFGSNTEAFF
. | TRBJ1-2 | TRBV7-8 | TRBD1 | TGTGCCAGCAGCTCGCGACAGGGGATCTATGGCTACACCTTC | CASSSRQGIYGYTF
. | TRBJ1-4 | TRBV6-1 | . | TGTGCCAGCAGTGAAGGGTTAGCTAATGAAAAACTGTTTTTT | CASSEGLANEKLFF
once | TRBJ1-6 | TRBV11-3 | . | TGTGCCAGCAAATGGGGATCCTATAATTCACCCCTCCACTTT | CASKWGSYNSPLHF
. | TRBJ2-1 | TRBV7-6 | TRBD2 | TGTGCCAGCAGTCGGACTAGCGGGAGCCTAATAGAGTTCTTC | CASSRTSGSLIEFF
. | TRBJ2-3 | TRBV5-1 | TRBD2 | TGCGCCAGCAGCTCGCGGGGGGCGATAGCCGATACGCAGTATTTT | CASSSRGAIADTQYF
. | TRBJ2-2 | TRBV24-1 | TRBD1 | TGTGCCACCAGTGATCGACAGGGGGCGCCGGTCACCGGGGAGCTGTTTTTT | CATSDRQGAPVTGELFF
. | TRBJ2-7 | TRBV27 | TRBD1 | TGTGCCAGCAGACCGGGACAGGGACAATTAGGGGAGTACTTC | CASRPGQGQLGEYF
. | TRBJ1-3 | TRBV19 | . | TGTGCCAGTAGTATAGATACGGGTGCGGGGGTTAACACCATATATTTT | CASSIDTGAGVNTIYF
. | TRBJ2-1 | TRBV2 | . | TGTGCCAGCAGGGAAAACCTCTGGAAGATGTTTAGGTTCTTC | CASRENLWKMFRFF
. | TRBJ1-4 | TRBV28 | TRBD1 | TGTGCCAGCAGTTACGACAGGGGAGCAACTAATGAAAAACTGTTTTTT | CASSYDRGATNEKLFF
few | TRBJ1-5 | TRBV3-1/TRBV3-2 | . | TGTGCCAGCAGCCAAAAAGATACCTCGCGGCCCCAGCATTTT | CASSQKDTSRPQHF
. | TRBJ2-1 | TRBV7-9 | TRBD1 | TGTGCCAGCAGCCCGGGGACAGGCAATGAGCAGTTCTTC | CASSPGTGNEQFF
. | TRBJ1-2 | TRBV5-1 | TRBD1 | TGCGCCAGCAGCTCTCCAGGGGGGCACACCTTC | CASSSPGGHTF
. | TRBJ1-1 | TRBV5-1 | . | TGCGCCAGCAGCTTAGCCTTATCGAACACTGAAGCTTTCTTT | CASSLALSNTEAFF
. | TRBJ2-7 | TRBV5-1 | . | TGCGCCAGCAGCTTGGCCGGTATCTACGAGCAGTACTTC | CASSLAGIYEQYF
. | TRBJ2-2 | TRBV11-2 | . | TGTGCCAGTTCTCCTTCCGGGAACACCGGGGAGCTGTTTTTT | CASSPSGNTGELFF
. | TRBJ1-1 | TRBV5-1 | . | TGCGCCAGCAGTATGGACGGGAACACTGAAGCTTTCTTT | CASSMDGNTEAFF
. | TRBJ2-1 | TRBV7-8 | TRBD2 | TGTGCCAGCAGCTTTAGCGGGGCCGCCCCGAATGAGCAGTTCTTC | CASSFSGAAPNEQFF
. | TRBJ1-5 | TRBV28 | TRBD1 | TGTGCCAGCAGCATTCGACAGGGGAAAAGGCATTTT | CASSIRQGKRHF